The present T cell receptor (beta chain) was sequenced within a study of human T cells and chemical hapten exposure. Study in general: All patients underwent weekly scalp dosing with diphenylcyclopropenone for the full approximately 25-week study. Patch testing placed 0.01% DPC on the upper back, with readings at 6 days.

Whole-study results and caveats: The study found that DPC sensitization did not change TCRs above 1 in 1000 frequency.

The sample's time point: patch test 1, 2 weeks after DPC sensitization. Treatment indicated: therapeutic diphenylcyclopropenone sensitization with weekly scalp DPC. Alopecia patients, 18 to 70 years old and DPC-suitable, served as donors. This CDR3 is 17 amino acids long. The germline V gene encodes CDR1 SGDLS and CDR2 YYNGEE. Trimming removed 0 bases from V and 12 bases from J; junction bases left unmatched: 14. Using its own MiXCR run on the RACE reads, TCRdb lists one record per CDR3 protein. The data contain some 400,000 distinct CDR3 sequences, roughly 5% of them singletons. This clonotype was counted between two and nine times. Antigen unknown.

The sequence derives from a woman aged 45-59 years with alopecia areata. Some clones in this sample may be carry-over from other donors' samples. V and J are TRBV9 and TRBJ2-1, with TRBD1 matching over 11 bases. The source material was whole blood, sampled in connection with sensitization to the hapten diphenylcyclopropenone (DPC). The CDR3 DNA is TGTGCCAGCAGCGTAGATCCGGGGACAGGGGGAACTAGAGGGCAGTTCTTC. This sequence encodes CASSVDPGTGGTRGQFF.